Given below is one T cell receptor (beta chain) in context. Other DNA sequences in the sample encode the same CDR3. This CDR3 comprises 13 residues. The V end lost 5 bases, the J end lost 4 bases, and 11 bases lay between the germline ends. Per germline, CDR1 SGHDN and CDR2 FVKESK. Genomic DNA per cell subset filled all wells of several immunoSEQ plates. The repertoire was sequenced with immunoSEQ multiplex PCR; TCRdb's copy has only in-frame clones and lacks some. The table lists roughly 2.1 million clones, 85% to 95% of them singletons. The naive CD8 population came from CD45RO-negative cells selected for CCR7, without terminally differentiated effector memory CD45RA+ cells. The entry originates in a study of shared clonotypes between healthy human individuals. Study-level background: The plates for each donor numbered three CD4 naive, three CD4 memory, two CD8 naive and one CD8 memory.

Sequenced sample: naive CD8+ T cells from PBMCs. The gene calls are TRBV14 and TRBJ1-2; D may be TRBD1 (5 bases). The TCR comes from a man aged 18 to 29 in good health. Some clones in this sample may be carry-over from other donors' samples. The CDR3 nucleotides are TGTGCCAGCAGCTACGGGACGGGCTATGGCTACACCTTC. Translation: CASSYGTGYGYTF.